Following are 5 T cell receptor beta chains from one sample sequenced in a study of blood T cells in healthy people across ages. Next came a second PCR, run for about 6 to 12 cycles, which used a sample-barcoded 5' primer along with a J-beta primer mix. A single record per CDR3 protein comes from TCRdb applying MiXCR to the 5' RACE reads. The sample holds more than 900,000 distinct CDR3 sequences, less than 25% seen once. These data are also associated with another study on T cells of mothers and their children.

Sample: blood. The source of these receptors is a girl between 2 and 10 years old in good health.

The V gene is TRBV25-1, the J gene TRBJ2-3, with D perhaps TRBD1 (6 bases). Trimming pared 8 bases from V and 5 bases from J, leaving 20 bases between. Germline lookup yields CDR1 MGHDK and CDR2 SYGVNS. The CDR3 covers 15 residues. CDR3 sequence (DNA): TGTGCCAGCGGAGTTAGGGGGACCCTAAAAGATACGCAGTATTTT. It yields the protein CASGVRGTLKDTQYF.

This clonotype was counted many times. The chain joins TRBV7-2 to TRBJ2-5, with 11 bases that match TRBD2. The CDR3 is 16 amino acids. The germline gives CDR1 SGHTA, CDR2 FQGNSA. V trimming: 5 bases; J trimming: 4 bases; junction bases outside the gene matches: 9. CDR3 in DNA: TGTGCCAGCAGCGTCTTCTTAGGACTAGCGGGAGAGACCCAGTACTTC. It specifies CASSVFLGLAGETQYF.

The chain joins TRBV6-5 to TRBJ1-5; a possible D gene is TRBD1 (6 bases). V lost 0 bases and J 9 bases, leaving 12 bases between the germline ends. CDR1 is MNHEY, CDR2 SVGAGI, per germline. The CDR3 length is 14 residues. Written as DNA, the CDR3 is TGTGCCAGCAGTTACTCGGACAGTAATAGGCCCCAGCATTTT. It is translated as CASSYSDSNRPQHF.

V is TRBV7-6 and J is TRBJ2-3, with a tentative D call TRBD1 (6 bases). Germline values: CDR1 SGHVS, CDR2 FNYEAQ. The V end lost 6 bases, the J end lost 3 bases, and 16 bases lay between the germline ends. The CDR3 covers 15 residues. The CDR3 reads CASRDSKSLTDTQYF. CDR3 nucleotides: TGTGCCAGCAGGGACAGTAAGAGTTTAACAGATACGCAGTATTTT.

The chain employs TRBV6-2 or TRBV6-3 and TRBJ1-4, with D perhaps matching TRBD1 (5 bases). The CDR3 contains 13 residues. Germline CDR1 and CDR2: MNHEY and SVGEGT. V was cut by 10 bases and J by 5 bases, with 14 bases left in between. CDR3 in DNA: TGTGCCATCGCCCGGGACGGAAATGAAAAACTGTTTTTT. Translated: CAIARDGNEKLFF.